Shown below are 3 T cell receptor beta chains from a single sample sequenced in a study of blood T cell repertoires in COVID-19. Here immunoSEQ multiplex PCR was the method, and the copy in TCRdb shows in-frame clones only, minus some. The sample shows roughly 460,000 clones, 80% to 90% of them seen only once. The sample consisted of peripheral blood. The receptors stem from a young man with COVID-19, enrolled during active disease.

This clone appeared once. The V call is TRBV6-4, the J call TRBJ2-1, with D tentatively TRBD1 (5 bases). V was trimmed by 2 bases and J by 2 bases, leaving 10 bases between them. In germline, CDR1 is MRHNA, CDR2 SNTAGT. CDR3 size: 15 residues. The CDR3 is CASSDAGIPYNEQFF. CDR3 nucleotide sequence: TGTGCCAGCAGTGACGCAGGGATTCCCTACAATGAGCAGTTCTTC.

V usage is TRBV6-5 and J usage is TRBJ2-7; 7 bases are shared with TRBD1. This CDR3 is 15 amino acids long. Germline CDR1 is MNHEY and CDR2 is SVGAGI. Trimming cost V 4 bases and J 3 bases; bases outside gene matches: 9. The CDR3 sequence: CASSSEGAEVYEQYF. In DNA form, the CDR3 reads TGTGCCAGCAGTTCCGAGGGGGCGGAGGTCTACGAGCAGTACTTC.

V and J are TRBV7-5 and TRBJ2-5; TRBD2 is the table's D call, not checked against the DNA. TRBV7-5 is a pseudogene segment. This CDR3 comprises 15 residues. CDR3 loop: CVRSLALSYQETQYF. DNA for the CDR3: TGTGTCAGAAGCTTAGCACTGTCGTACCAAGAGACCCAGTACTTC.